Following are 16 T cell receptor beta chains from one sample sequenced in a study of blood T cells in healthy people across ages. Through a sample-barcoded 5' primer and a J-beta primer mix, a second PCR was run for roughly 7 to 11 cycles. Each CDR3 protein is one row after TCRdb ran MiXCR on the 5' RACE reads. This sample has some 1.5 million distinct CDR3 sequences, with less than 45% found just once. The source material was blood. These receptors were taken from a young woman in good health.

The V and J genes are TRBV15 and TRBJ2-1, with 11 bases that match TRBD2. V shed 5 bases and J 6 bases; nucleotides not matched to a gene: 6. Germline lookup yields CDR1 LNHNV and CDR2 YYDKDF (reference sequence). The CDR3 sequence is 15 residues long. CDR3 amino acids: CATSRVLAGGNEQFF. CDR3 nucleotide sequence: TGTGCCACCAGCCGAGTTCTAGCGGGAGGCAATGAGCAGTTCTTC. Complete variable domain (other parts from reference TRBV15 and TRBJ2-1): DAMVIQNPRYQVTQFGKPVTLSCSQTLNHNVMYWYQQKSSQAPKLLFHYYDKDFNNEADTPDNFQSRRPNTSFCFLDIRSPGLGDTAMYLCATSRVLAGGNEQFFGPGTRLTVL.

The sample holds one count of this clonotype. This chain joins TRBV7-9 and TRBJ1-2; the match to TRBD1 covers 10 bases. The CDR3 totals 16 residues. The germline V gene has CDR1 SEHNR and CDR2 FQNEAQ (reference sequence). V lost 3 bases, J lost 5 bases, and 9 bases stayed unmatched. The CDR3 DNA reads TGTGCCAGCAGCTTTTTGGGGACAGGGGTAGAATATGGCTACACCTTC. The encoded protein is CASSFLGTGVEYGYTF.

This clonotype has a handful of counts. The chain joins TRBV6-2 or TRBV6-3 to TRBJ2-1; perhaps TRBD2 as D (7 bases). Per the germline V gene, CDR1 is MNHEY and CDR2 is SVGEGT. This CDR3 is built from 15 residues. V dropped 7 bases and J dropped 4 bases, with 17 bases sitting between them. In DNA form, the CDR3 reads TGTGCCAGCACCCTATTGAGCGGGACATACAATGAGCAGTTCTTC. Translated: CASTLLSGTYNEQFF.

This chain joins TRBV18 and TRBJ2-1, with D possibly TRBD2 on 6 matching bases. This CDR3 spans 16 amino acids. Germline CDR1 is KGHSH and CDR2 is LQKENI. V lost 5 bases and J lost 10, with 24 bases in between. The CDR3 DNA reads TGTGCCAGCTCAGGAGGGCCCGGGACCTTCTCCTACGAGCAGTTCTTC. It encodes CASSGGPGTFSYEQFF.

The CDR3 DNA follows: TGTGCCAGCAGCACAAGATCCCTAGCGGGACCCAGGTCCTCCTACAATGAGCAGTTCTTC. It is translated as CASSTRSLAGPRSSYNEQFF. The chain carries TRBV7-9 and TRBJ2-1; 9 nucleotides match TRBD2. V lost 5 bases, J lost 0 bases, and 17 bases stayed unmatched. The V gene's germline CDR1 is SEHNR and CDR2 FQNEAQ (reference sequence). The length of the CDR3 is 20 residues.

This clonotype is a singleton in its sample. One end of the junction fails to match germline, which may point to a read error. The chain employs TRBV27 and TRBJ2-1, with D perhaps given as TRBD1 or TRBD2 (5 bases each). Germline CDR1 is MNHEY and CDR2 is SMNVEV (reference sequence). There are 16 residues in the CDR3. CDR3 sequence reads: CASSPAGTAAYSEQFF. In DNA form, the CDR3 reads TGTGCCAGCAGCCCAGCAGGGACCGCGGCCTACAGTGAGCAGTTCTTC.

This clonotype has more than one count but fewer than ten. CDR3 in amino acids: CASSATGATNEKLFF. CDR3 DNA: TGTGCCAGCAGTGCCACAGGGGCAACTAATGAAAAACTGTTTTTT. The rearrangement uses TRBV7-9 and TRBJ1-4; 7 nucleotides align to TRBD1. Trimming took 6 bases from V and 0 from J; bases not matched to a gene: 4. Germline V gene sequence: CDR1 SEHNR, CDR2 FQNEAQ (reference sequence). The CDR3 is 15 residues long.

V usage is TRBV27 and J usage is TRBJ2-3; unclear D gene. The germline CDR1 and CDR2 sequences are MNHEY and SMNVEV (reference sequence). The CDR3 spans 15 residues. The V and J ends lost 4 bases and 0 bases respectively, with 11 bases between them. This CDR3 reads CASSWAGTSTDTQYF. CDR3 sequence (DNA): TGTGCCAGCAGTTGGGCTGGAACTAGCACAGATACGCAGTATTTT.

This chain connects TRBV7-2 to TRBJ2-1, with D perhaps matching TRBD2 (7 bases). CDR3 size: 15 residues. V was shortened by 4 bases and J by 4 bases, with 14 bases between the two germline ends. CDR1 SGHTA and CDR2 FQGNSA come from the germline V gene. CDR3 sequence: CASSSWTRGYNEQFF. The CDR3 DNA reads as TGTGCCAGCAGCTCCTGGACTAGGGGGTACAATGAGCAGTTCTTC.

As regards this clonotype: One junction end disagrees with the germline gene, perhaps due to a read error. This chain uses TRBV20-1 with TRBJ2-3; D not certain. Looked up from germline, CDR1 is DFQATT and CDR2 is SNEGSKA (reference sequence). The CDR3 is made up of 11 amino acids. In DNA, the CDR3 is TGCGGTGCACCGGGTGCAGATACGCAGTATTTT. It specifies CGAPGADTQYF.

The rearrangement uses TRBV20-1 and TRBJ2-5; D perhaps matches TRBD2 (7 bases). The J call may not be correct, given that the DNA end is closer to TRBJ2-7. The CDR3 has 14 amino acids. Germline CDR1 and CDR2: DFQATT and SNEGSKA (reference sequence). The CDR3 region is CSAGGLADSYEQYF. The CDR3 DNA follows: TGCAGTGCGGGGGGGCTAGCGGACTCCTACGAGCAGTACTTC.

The genes are TRBV2 and TRBJ2-5; D unresolved. The germline V and J ends were trimmed by 8 bases and 0 bases, with 16 bases remaining between them. This CDR3 contains 15 residues. CDR1 and CDR2 (germline): SNHLY, FYNNEI. The CDR3 loop reads CASPGPGVNQETQYF. For the CDR3, the DNA is TGTGCCAGCCCTGGCCCCGGTGTTAACCAAGAGACCCAGTACTTC.

This clonotype was counted a few times. This chain connects TRBV20-1 to TRBJ2-2; no reliable D call. Trimming took 4 bases from V and 4 from J, leaving 10 bases between them. Per germline, CDR1 DFQATT and CDR2 SNEGSKA (reference sequence). The CDR3 is made up of 13 amino acids. The CDR3 is CSAIPTSTGELFF. The CDR3 DNA sequence: TGCAGTGCTATTCCTACCAGCACCGGGGAGCTGTTTTTT.

This chain joins TRBV2 and TRBJ2-5, with TRBD2 as a possible D gene (5 bases). TRBJ2-7 explains the end of the DNA better; the J call may be wrong. The length of the CDR3 is 14 residues. Germline CDR1 and CDR2: SNHLY and FYNNEI. CDR3 sequence reads: CASKKGTRDYEQYF. The CDR3 bases are TGTGCCAGCAAAAAGGGCACACGGGATTACGAGCAGTACTTC.

The CDR3 sequence: CASSPSVGGVAYNEQYF. The CDR3, as DNA: TGCGCCAGCAGCCCCTCGGTCGGGGGAGTGGCTTACAATGAGCAGTACTTC. The chain combines TRBV4-3 with TRBJ2-1, with a weak D call TRBD2 (6 bases). TRBJ2-7 explains the end of the DNA better; the J call may be wrong. Germline V gene lookup returns CDR1 LGHNA and CDR2 YSLEER. The CDR3 has 17 amino acids.

This clonotype was seen only once. The genes are TRBV20-1 and TRBJ1-5; TRBD1 is a possible D gene (5 bases). Germline CDR1 is DFQATT and CDR2 is SNEGSKA (reference sequence). V dropped 3 bases and J dropped 2 bases, with 8 bases sitting between them. This CDR3 is 13 amino acids long. In nucleotides, the CDR3 is TGCAGTGCTAGCCCCAGGGGCAATCAGCCCCAGCATTTT. Its protein is CSASPRGNQPQHF.